This TCR beta chain was profiled in a study of a mutant IDH1 vaccine in newly diagnosed glioma (dated by TCRdb to about 2021). Concerning the study at large: Patients received eight vaccinations in weeks 1, 3, 5, 7, 11, 15, 19 and 23, corresponding to visits V03 through V10. In the chemotherapy-containing groups, vaccination started alongside temozolomide cycles, whereas in patients who had radiotherapy alone it started 4-6 weeks after radiotherapy. Prior to enrollment, standard therapy consisting of radiotherapy alone, temozolomide alone, or radiochemotherapy with temozolomide had been administered to patients, with the combination being received by most patients. Longitudinal TCRB deep sequencing was done for 25 to 30 treated patients, wherever samples were available for exploratory analyses. Six visits were used for peripheral blood collection: V03 (baseline), V05, V07, V10, V12 and V13. Of the approximately 29 treated patients, 62.5% were male and about 40% were female, and a mean age of about 37 years was recorded. Beyond this particular receptor, the publication reports: No apparent relationship was observed between pseudoprogression and alterations in the top peripheral T cell clonotypes detected by TCRB sequencing. Immune responses induced by the vaccine were seen in roughly 95% of patients across multiple MHC alleles. Selection of PBMC samples for TCRB deep sequencing was based on availability. It was noted by the authors that analyses of patient blood samples could not be reproduced owing to sample limitations.

Libraries were constructed by the immunoSEQ multiplex PCR assay. Following the manufacturer's protocol, the hsTCRB Kit was used to amplify rearranged TCR beta chain sequences. Sequencing of TCRB libraries was carried out on an Illumina MiSeq. The paper's processing steps were these. The kit vendor's proprietary platform handled demultiplexing, trimming and gene mapping. TCRdb obtained this table from immuneACCESS and retained in-frame rearrangements with V and J assigned. These tables miss some clones; where compared with another copy, unresolved V genes account for less than half of the shortfall, and the remainder is unexplained. That table gives V, J and clone size, and the DNA gave D and trimming. The table for this sample lists roughly 34,000 clones; roughly 50% of them were counted only once. Of the sample, approximately 11% falls within the top ten clones. V is reduced by 2 bases and J by 0 bases, leaving a spacing of 11 bases between them. The germline V gene gives CDR1 as LGHNA and CDR2 as YNFKEQ. Taken from cysteine to phenylalanine, the CDR3 has 17 residues. CDR3 DNA is the only sequence kept; it has 51 bases, read in frame from the first base.

As to this clone: Its cognate antigen has yet to be identified. Per-base quality was not reported, and no clone a single base away is much larger than it.

The sample's time point, from its label and the paper: week 5, during vaccination. Every vaccine dose consisted of 300 ug of a 20-mer mutant IDH1 peptide in Montanide, administered subcutaneously together with topical imiquimod. Newly diagnosed WHO grade 3 or 4 IDH1-mutant astrocytomas showing loss of nuclear ATRX were present in the donors. The samples were drawn from NOA16, a multicentre, single-arm, open-label phase I trial in Germany that tested a mutant IDH1 peptide vaccine in humans for the first time. Genomic DNA for TCRB sequencing was extracted from EDTA blood using the DNeasy Blood and Tissue Kit.

The chain is made from TRBV4-2 and TRBJ2-6; the D call is tentative, TRBD1 or TRBD2, as each matches 5 bases. The sample consisted of PBMCs, taken from a glioma patient whose treatment included an IDH1 peptide vaccine. The sequence derives from a woman between 18 and 30 years old with glioma. CDR3 reads: CASSQPGPTSGANVLTF. The nucleotides are TGTGCCAGCAGCCAACCGGGACCGACCTCTGGGGCCAACGTCCTGACTTTC.